This T cell receptor beta chain was sequenced for a study of blood T cell repertoires in COVID-19. Only a few counts were recorded for this clone. Sequenced by immunoSEQ multiplex PCR; TCRdb stores in-frame clones only, minus some. The sample has over 200,000 clones; 83% are singletons. This receptor was identified in an elderly man with acute or convalescent COVID-19. The source material was peripheral blood.

The CDR3 reads CATSPRTFYEQYF. In DNA, the CDR3 is TGTGCCACCAGTCCCAGGACATTCTACGAGCAGTACTTC. The rearrangement uses TRBV24-1 and TRBJ2-7; possibly TRBD1 for D (5 bases). CDR1 KGHDR and CDR2 SFDVKD come from the germline V gene. Between the trimmed V and J ends, which lost 6 bases and 3 bases, there was a span of 11 bases. The CDR3 is 13 amino acids.